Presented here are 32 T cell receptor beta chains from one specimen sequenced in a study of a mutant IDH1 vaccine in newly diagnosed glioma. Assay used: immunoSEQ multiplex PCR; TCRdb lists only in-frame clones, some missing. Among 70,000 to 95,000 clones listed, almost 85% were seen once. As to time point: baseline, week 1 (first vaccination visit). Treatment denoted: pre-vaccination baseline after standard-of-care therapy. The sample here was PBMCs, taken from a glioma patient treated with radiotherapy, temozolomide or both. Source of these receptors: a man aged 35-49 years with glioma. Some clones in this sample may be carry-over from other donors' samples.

Here the CDR3 reads CASRAGTDSYNEQFF. The CDR3 DNA reads TGCGCCAGCAGGGCGGGGACTGATTCCTACAATGAGCAGTTCTTC. The chain recombines TRBV5-1 with TRBJ2-1, with D maybe TRBD2 (6 bases). Germline CDR1 SGHRS, CDR2 YFSETQ. The CDR3 has 15 residues. Trimming shortened V by 5 bases and J by 1 base, and 13 bases separated the two germline ends.

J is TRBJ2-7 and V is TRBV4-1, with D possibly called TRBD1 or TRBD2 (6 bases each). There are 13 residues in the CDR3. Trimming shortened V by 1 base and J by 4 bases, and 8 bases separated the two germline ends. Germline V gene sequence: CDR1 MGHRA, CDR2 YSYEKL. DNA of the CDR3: TGCGCCAGCAGCCAAGCGGGGGCATACGAGCAGTACTTC. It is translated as CASSQAGAYEQYF.

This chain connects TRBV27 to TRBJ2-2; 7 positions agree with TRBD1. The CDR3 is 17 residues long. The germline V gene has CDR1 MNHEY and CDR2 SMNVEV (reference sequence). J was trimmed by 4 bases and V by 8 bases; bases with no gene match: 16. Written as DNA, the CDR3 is TGTGCCAGCGGTAGGCCCAGGGGGACGGTGGCCACCGGGGAGCTGTTTTTT. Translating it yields CASGRPRGTVATGELFF.

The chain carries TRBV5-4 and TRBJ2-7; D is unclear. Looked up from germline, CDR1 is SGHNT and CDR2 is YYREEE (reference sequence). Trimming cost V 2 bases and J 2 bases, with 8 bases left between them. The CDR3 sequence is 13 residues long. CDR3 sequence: CASSFWGTYEQYF. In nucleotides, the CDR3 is TGTGCCAGCAGCTTTTGGGGAACCTACGAGCAGTACTTC.

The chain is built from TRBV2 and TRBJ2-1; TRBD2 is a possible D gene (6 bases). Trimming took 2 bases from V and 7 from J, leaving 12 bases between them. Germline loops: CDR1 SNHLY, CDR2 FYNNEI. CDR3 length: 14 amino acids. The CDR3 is CASSEKEGRNEQFF. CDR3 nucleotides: TGTGCCAGCAGTGAAAAGGAGGGGCGGAATGAGCAGTTCTTC.

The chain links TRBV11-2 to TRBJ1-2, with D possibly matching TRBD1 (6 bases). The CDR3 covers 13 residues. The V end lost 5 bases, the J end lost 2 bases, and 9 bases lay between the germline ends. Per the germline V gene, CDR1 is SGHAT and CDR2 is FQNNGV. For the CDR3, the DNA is TGTGCCAGCAGCCCCGACAGGAACTATGGCTACACCTTC. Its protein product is CASSPDRNYGYTF.

The CDR3 bases are TGTGCCAGCTCACCACCGGGGGCAGGCATCCAGTACTTC. Translation gives CASSPPGAGIQYF. This chain connects TRBV18 to TRBJ2-5; TRBD1 is a possible D gene (6 bases). The germline V gene has CDR1 KGHSH and CDR2 LQKENI. V was clipped by 0 bases and J by 10 bases, with 12 bases between them. The CDR3 is 13 residues long.

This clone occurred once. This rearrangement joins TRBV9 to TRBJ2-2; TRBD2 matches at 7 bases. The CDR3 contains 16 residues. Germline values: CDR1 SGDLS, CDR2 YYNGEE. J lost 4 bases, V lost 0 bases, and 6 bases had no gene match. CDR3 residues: CASSVVGGRGTGELFF. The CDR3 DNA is TGTGCCAGCAGCGTAGTTGGAGGGAGGGGCACCGGGGAGCTGTTTTTT.

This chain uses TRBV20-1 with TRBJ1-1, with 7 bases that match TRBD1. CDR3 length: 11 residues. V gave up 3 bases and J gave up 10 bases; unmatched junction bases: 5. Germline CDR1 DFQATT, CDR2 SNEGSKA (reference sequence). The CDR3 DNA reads TGCAGTGCTAGTGACAGGGACCCAGCTTTCTTT. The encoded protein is CSASDRDPAFF.

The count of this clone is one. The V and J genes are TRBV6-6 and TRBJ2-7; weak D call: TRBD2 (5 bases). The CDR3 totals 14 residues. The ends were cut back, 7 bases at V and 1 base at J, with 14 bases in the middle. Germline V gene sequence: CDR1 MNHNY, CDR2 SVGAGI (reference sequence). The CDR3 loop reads CASTPGEGSYEQYF. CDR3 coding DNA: TGTGCCAGCACCCCCGGTGAGGGATCCTACGAGCAGTACTTC.

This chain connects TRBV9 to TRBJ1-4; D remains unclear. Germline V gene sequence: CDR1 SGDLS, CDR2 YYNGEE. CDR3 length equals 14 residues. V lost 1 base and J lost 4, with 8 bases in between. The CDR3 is CASSVSQFNEKLFF. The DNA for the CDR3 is TGTGCCAGCAGCGTATCGCAGTTTAATGAAAAACTGTTTTTT.

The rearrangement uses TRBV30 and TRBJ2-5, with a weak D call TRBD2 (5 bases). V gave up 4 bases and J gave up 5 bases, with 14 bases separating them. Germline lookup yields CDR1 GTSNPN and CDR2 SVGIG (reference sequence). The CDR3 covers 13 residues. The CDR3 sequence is CAWKGTRGETQYF. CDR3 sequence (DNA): TGTGCCTGGAAGGGCACCCGAGGGGAGACCCAGTACTTC.

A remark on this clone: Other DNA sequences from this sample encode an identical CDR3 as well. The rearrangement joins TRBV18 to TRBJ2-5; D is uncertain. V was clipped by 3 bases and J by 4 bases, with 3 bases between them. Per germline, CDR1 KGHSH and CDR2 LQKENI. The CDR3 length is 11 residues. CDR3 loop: CASSPGETQYF. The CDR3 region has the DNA TGTGCCAGCTCACCGGGAGAGACCCAGTACTTC.

CDR3 sequence reads: CASNLKAPGPLRATNEKLFF. The CDR3 coding sequence is TGCGCCAGCAACCTAAAGGCTCCGGGACCCCTAAGGGCGACTAATGAAAAACTGTTTTTT. This chain joins TRBV10-1 and TRBJ1-4; D is perhaps TRBD1 (5 bases). Germline loops: CDR1 WNHNN, CDR2 SYGVQD (reference sequence). Trimming cost V 7 bases and J 2 bases, with 29 bases left between them. CDR3 size: 20 residues.

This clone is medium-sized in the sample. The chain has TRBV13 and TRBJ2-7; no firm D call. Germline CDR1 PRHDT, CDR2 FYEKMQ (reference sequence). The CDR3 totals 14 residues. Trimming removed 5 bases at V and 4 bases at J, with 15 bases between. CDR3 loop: CASSPVGGAYEQYF. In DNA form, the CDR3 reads TGTGCCAGCAGCCCCGTAGGCGGTGCTTACGAGCAGTACTTC. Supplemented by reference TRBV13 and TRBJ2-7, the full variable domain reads AAGVIQSPRHLIKEKRETATLKCYPIPRHDTVYWYQQGPGQDPQFLISFYEKMQSDKGSIPDRFSAQQFSDYHSELNMSSLELGDSALYFCASSPVGGAYEQYFGPGTRLTVT.

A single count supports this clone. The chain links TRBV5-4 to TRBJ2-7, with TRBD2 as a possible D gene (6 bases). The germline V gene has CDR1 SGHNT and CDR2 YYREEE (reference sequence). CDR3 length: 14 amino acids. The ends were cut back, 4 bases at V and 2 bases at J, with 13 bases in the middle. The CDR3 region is CASSPDSSAYEQYF. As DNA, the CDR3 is TGTGCCAGCAGCCCGGATTCTAGCGCCTACGAGCAGTACTTC.

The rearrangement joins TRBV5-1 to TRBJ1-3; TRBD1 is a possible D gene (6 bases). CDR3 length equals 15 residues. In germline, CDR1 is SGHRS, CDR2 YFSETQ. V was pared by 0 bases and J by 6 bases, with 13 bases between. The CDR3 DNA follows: TGCGCCAGCAGCTTGGATGGGGGGGCCTCAAACACCATATATTTT. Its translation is CASSLDGGASNTIYF.

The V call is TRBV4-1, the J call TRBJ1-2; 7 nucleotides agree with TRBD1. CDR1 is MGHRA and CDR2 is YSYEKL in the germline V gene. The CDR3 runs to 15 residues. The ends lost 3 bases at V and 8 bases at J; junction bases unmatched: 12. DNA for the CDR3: TGCGCCAGCAGCCAGCCAGACAGGGAGGCGGGAGGCTACACCTTC. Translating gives CASSQPDREAGGYTF.

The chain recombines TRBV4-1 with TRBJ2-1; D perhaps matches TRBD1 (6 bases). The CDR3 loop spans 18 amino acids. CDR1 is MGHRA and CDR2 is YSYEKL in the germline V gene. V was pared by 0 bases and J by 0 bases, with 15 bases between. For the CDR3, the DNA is TGCGCCAGCAGCCAAGATCAATACGGGACATACTCCTACAATGAGCAGTTCTTC. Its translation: CASSQDQYGTYSYNEQFF.

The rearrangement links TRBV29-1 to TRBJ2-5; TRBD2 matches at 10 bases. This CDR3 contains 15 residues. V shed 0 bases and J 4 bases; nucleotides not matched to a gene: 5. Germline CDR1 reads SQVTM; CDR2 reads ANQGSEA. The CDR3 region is CSVEELGTSVETQYF. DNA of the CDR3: TGCAGCGTTGAAGAGTTAGGGACTAGCGTAGAGACCCAGTACTTC.

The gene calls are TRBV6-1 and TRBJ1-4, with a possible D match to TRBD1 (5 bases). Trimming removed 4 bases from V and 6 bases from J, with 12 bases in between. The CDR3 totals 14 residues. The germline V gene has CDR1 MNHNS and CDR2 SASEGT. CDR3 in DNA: TGTGCCAGCAGTGGGGACGGATTTTATGAAAAACTGTTTTTT. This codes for CASSGDGFYEKLFF.

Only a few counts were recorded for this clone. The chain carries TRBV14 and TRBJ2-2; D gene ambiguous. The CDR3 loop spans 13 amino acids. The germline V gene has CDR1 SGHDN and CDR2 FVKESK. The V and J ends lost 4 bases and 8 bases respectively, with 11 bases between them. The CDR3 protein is CASSPYMTGELFF. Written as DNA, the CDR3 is TGTGCCAGCAGCCCGTACATGACTGGGGAGCTGTTTTTT.

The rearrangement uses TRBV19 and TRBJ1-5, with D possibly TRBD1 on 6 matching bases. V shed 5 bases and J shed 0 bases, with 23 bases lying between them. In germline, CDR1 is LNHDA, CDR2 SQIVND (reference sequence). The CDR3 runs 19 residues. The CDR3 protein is CASSPTRDTGGYSNQPQHF. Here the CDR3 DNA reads TGTGCCAGTAGTCCCACCCGGGACACCGGGGGGTATAGCAATCAGCCCCAGCATTTT. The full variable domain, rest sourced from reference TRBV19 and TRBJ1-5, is DGGITQSPKYLFRKEGQNVTLSCEQNLNHDAMYWYRQDPGQGLRLIYYSQIVNDFQKGDIAEGYSVSREKKESFPLTVTSAQKNPTAFYLCASSPTRDTGGYSNQPQHFGDGTRLSIL.

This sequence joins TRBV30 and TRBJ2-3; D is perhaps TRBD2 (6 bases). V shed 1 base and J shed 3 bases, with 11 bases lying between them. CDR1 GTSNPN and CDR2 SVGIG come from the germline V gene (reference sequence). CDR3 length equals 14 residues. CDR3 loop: CAWSEGLGTDTQYF. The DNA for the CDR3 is TGTGCCTGGAGTGAGGGACTCGGGACAGATACGCAGTATTTT. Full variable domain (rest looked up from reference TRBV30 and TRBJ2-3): SQTIHQWPATLVQPVGSPLSLECTVEGTSNPNLYWYRQAAGRGLQLLFYSVGIGQISSEVPQNLSASRPQDRQFILSSKKLLLSDSGFYLCAWSEGLGTDTQYFGPGTRLTVL.

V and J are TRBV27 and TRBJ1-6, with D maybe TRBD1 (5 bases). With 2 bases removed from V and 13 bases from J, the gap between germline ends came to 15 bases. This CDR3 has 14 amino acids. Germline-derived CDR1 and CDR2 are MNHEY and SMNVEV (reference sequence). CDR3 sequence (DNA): TGTGCCAGCAGTTTAATTGGGGCGCTTCGGCCCCTCCACTTT. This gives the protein CASSLIGALRPLHF.

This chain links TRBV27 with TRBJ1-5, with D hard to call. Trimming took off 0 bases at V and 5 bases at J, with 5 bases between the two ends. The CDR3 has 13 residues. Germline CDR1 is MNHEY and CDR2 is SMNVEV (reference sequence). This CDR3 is CASSLSGYQPQHF. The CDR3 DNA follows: TGTGCCAGCAGTTTATCTGGTTATCAGCCCCAGCATTTT.

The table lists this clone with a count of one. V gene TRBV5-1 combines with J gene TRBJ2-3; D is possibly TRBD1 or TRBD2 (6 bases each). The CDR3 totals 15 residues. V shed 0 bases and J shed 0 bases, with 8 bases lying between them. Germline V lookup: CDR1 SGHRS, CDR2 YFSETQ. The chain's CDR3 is CASSLEGGSTDTQYF. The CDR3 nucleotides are TGCGCCAGCAGCTTGGAGGGGGGTAGCACAGATACGCAGTATTTT. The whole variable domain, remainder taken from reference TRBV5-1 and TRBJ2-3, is KAGVTQTPRYLIKTRGQQVTLSCSPISGHRSVSWYQQTPGQGLQFLFEYFSETQRNKGNFPGRFSGRQFSNSRSEMNVSTLELGDSALYLCASSLEGGSTDTQYFGPGTRLTVL.

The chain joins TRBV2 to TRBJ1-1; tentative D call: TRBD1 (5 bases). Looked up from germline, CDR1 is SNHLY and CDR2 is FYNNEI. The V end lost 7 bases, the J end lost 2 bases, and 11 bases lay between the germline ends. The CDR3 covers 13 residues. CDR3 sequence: CASIWGPNTEAFF. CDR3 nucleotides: TGTGCCAGCATTTGGGGCCCTAACACTGAAGCTTTCTTT.

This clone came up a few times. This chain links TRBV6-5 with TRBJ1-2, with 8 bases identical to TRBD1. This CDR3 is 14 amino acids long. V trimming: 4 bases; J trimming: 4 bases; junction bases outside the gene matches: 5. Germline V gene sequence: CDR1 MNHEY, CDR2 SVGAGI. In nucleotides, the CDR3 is TGTGCCAGCAGTTTCGGACAGGGTAGCTATGGCTACACCTTC. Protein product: CASSFGQGSYGYTF.

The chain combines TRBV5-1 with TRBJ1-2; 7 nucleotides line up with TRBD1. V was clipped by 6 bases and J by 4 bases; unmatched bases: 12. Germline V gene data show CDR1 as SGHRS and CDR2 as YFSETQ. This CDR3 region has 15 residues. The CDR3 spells CASNENPTGSYGYTF. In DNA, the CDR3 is TGCGCCAGCAACGAAAACCCGACAGGGAGCTATGGCTACACCTTC.

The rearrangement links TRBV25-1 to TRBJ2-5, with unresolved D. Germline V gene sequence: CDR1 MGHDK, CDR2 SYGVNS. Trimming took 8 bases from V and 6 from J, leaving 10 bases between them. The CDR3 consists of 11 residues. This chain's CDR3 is CASQSAKTQYF. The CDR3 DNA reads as TGTGCCAGCCAGTCCGCAAAGACCCAGTACTTC.

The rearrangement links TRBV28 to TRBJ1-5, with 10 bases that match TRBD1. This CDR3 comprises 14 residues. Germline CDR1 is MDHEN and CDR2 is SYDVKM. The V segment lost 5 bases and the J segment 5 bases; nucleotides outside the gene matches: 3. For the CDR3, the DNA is TGTGCCAGCAGTCCCGGGACAGGGGATCAGCCCCAGCATTTT. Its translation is CASSPGTGDQPQHF.